This T cell receptor beta chain emerged from a study of early T cells in non-severe SARS-CoV-2 infection. Study-wide points: Matching with VDJdb favored anti-spike CD8 responses (missing private and CD4 specificities).

CDR3 length: 11 residues. Germline values: CDR1 SQVTM, CDR2 ANQGSEA. V lost 7 bases, J lost 5 bases, and 11 bases lay in between. Individual cDNA molecules were tagged with unique molecular identifiers, the study reported. TCRdb itself ran the 5' RACE reads through MiXCR, one entry per CDR3 protein. The repertoire consists of 80,000 to 95,000 distinct CDR3 sequences, with approximately 15% occurring once and the leading ten covering just over 5%. Of note for this clonotype: Antigen unknown.

The chain joins TRBV29-1 to TRBJ2-5; D remains ambiguous. Here the sequenced sample was whole blood, taken at baseline. This receptor was identified in an adult who was a healthcare worker with PCR-confirmed SARS-CoV-2 infection or an uninfected control (not recorded which). In nucleotides, the CDR3 is TGCAGCGCCTCCCCCGGCGAGACCCAGTACTTC. This translates into CSASPGETQYF.